This section outlines one T cell receptor beta chain sequence together with its context. The sample belongs to a study of blood T cell repertoires in COVID-19. Repertoires were generated with immunoSEQ multiplex PCR, while TCRdb's copy carries only in-frame clones and drops some. The sample lists some 160,000 clones, about four fifths occurring once. Germline lookup yields CDR1 LGHDT and CDR2 YNNKEL (reference sequence). CDR3 size: 17 residues. Trimming stripped 1 base from V and 6 bases from J, with 21 bases between. Input material: peripheral blood. This chain uses TRBV3-1 (or the pseudogene TRBV3-2) with TRBJ1-2; D is perhaps TRBD1 (6 bases). The clonotype was recovered from a man in his 70s with active or convalescent COVID-19. The CDR3 loop is CASSQGGDRTEGNGYTF. CDR3 DNA sequence: TGTGCCAGCAGCCAAGGGGGCGATCGGACAGAAGGAAATGGCTACACCTTC.